These 3 T cell receptor beta chains share one sample of origin, sequenced in a study of blood T cell repertoires in COVID-19. Some clones are missing from TCRdb's copy, which holds only in-frame ones; the method was immunoSEQ multiplex PCR. Here the sample spans 30,000 to 35,000 clones, 89% being singletons. Sample: peripheral blood. These receptors all come from an elderly man with acute or convalescent COVID-19.

This sequence joins TRBV5-1 and TRBJ1-5; D gene unclear. The CDR3 is made up of 14 amino acids. Germline CDR1 and CDR2: SGHRS and YFSETQ. V lost 4 bases, J lost 3 bases, and 11 bases lay in between. The CDR3, as DNA: TGCGCCAGCAGCCTCTCCGGAGACAATCAGCCCCAGCATTTT. Translation: CASSLSGDNQPQHF.

This clone has only one observation. The rearrangement joins TRBV3-1 (or the pseudogene TRBV3-2) to TRBJ2-7, with D maybe TRBD1 (7 bases). The germline V gene encodes CDR1 LGHDT and CDR2 YNNKEL (reference sequence). This CDR3 spans 14 amino acids. Trimming cost V 4 bases and J 3 bases, with 13 bases left between them. The CDR3 is CASSRQGGVYEQYF. CDR3 DNA sequence: TGTGCCAGCAGCCGTCAGGGGGGAGTCTACGAGCAGTACTTC.

This clone was recorded once. The chain employs TRBV7-9 and TRBJ2-6; 7 nucleotides agree with TRBD2. Germline V CDR1 and CDR2: SEHNR, FQNEAQ (reference sequence). Trimming cost V 1 base and J 2 bases; bases outside gene matches: 2. There are 16 residues in the CDR3. In DNA form, the CDR3 reads TGTGCCAGCAGCTTAGTCGGACTAGCTGGGGCCAACGTCCTGACTTTC. This gives the protein CASSLVGLAGANVLTF.